The T cell receptor beta chain described here comes from a study of blood T cell repertoires in COVID-19. On the study more broadly: From the United States, Italy and Spain came samples of acute and convalescent COVID-19. The cDNA or gDNA used as material had been derived from T cells, B-cell-depleted T cells, or PBMCs.

Original handling: Scientists estimated how many nucleated cells there were by amplifying reference gene primers. Sequencing used immunoSEQ multiplex PCR; TCRdb keeps in-frame clones, though not all of them. The V and J calls and the clone size are those of that table, but D and trimming were determined from the DNA. The sample yields fewer than 200,000 clones, 80% to 85% seen once. The germline gives CDR1 MNHEY, CDR2 SVGAGI. Trimming pared 6 bases from V and 4 bases from J, leaving 13 bases between. The CDR3 is 14 residues long. The chain is built from TRBV6-5 and TRBJ1-5, with D unresolved. The sequenced material came from peripheral blood. This clonotype was sampled from a man in his 70s with active or convalescent COVID-19. This chain's CDR3 is CASSSLRDNQPQHF. In DNA form, the CDR3 reads TGTGCCAGCAGCTCCTTGCGGGATAATCAGCCCCAGCATTTT.